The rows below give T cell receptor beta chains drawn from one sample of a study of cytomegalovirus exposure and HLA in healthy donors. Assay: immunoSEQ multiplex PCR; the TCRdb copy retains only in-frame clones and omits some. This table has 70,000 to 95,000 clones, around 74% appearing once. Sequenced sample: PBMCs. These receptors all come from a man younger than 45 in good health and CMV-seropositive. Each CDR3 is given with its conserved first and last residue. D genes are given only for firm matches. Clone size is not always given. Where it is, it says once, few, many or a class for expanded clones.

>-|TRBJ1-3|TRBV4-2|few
TGTGCCAGCAGCCAAGACCAGGGATGGTCTGGAAACACCATATATTTT
CASSQDQGWSGNTIYF
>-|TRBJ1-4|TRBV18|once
TGTGCCAGCTCACCAGACGGAGGGAAACTGTTTTTT
CASSPDGGKLFF
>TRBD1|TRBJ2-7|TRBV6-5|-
TGTGCCAGTCGAGAACAGGGGTCGGGGGAGCAGTACTTC
CASREQGSGEQYF
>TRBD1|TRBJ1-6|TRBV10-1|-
TGCGCCAGCAGTGAGGGTCCGCGACAGGGCTATTCACCCCTCCACTTT
CASSEGPRQGYSPLHF
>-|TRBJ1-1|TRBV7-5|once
TGTGCCAGAAGCCAATCGCTAACAGGGGGCTGGGGTCGGAGTGCTTTCTTT
CARSQSLTGGWGRSAFF
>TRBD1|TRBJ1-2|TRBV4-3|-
TGCGCCAGCAGCCAATTGACAGGGGATCTGATTGATGGCTACACCTTC
CASSQLTGDLIDGYTF
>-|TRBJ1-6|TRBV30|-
TGTGCCTGGAATGGACAGTCCTACTCACCCCTCCACTTT
CAWNGQSYSPLHF
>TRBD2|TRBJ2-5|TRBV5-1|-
TGCGCCAGCAGCCCCGGGACTAGCGGGGGTCAAGAGACCCAGTACTTC
CASSPGTSGGQETQYF
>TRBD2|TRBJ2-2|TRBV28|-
TGTGCCAGCAGTTTACAGGGAGGGTACACCGGGGAGCTGTTTTTT
CASSLQGGYTGELFF
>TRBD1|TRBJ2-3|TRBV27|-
TGTGCCAGCAGACCCGGGACAGGGGGAATAGATACGCAGTATTTT
CASRPGTGGIDTQYF
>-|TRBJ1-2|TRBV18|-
TGTGCCAGCTCACCAACAGGCCTCTATGGCTACACCTTC
CASSPTGLYGYTF
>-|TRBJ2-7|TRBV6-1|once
TGTGCCAGCAGTGAATGGGAGCTCTCCTACGAGCAGTACTTC
CASSEWELSYEQYF
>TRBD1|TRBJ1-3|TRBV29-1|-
TGCAGCGCTAAGCGACAGGGGGCTGGAAACACCATATATTTT
CSAKRQGAGNTIYF
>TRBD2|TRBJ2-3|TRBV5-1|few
TGCGCCAGCAGCTTCCCCCTAGCGGGGGGAGATACGCAGTATTTT
CASSFPLAGGDTQYF
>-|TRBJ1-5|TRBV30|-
TGTGCCTGGAGTGAGACGGGGTACAATCAGCCCCAGCATTTT
CAWSETGYNQPQHF
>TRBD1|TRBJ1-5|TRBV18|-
TGTGCCAGCTCACCGGGACAGGGGTCTCCCCCTCAGCCCCAGCATTTT
CASSPGQGSPPQPQHF
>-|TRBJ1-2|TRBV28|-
TGTGCCAGCAGTTACCCCCTTGCCCCCAACTACTCCGGCTACACCTTC
CASSYPLAPNYSGYTF
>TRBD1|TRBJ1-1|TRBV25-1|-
TGTGCCAGCAGTGATCCGGGACAGGGGTTCACTGAAGCTTTCTTT
CASSDPGQGFTEAFF
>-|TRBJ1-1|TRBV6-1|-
TGTGCCAGCAGACTAGAACAGCGCGCTTTCTTT
CASRLEQRAFF
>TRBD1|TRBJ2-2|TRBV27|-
TGTGCCAGCAGTTCAAGCCTTGTGCAGGGGGAAATCGGGGAGCTGTTTTTT
CASSSSLVQGEIGELFF
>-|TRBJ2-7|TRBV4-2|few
TGTGCCAGCAGCCAAGACAGGGATGGGGGCCAATCGCAGTACTTC
CASSQDRDGGQSQYF
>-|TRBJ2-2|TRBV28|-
TGTGCCAGCAGTTTATTAACATTGAACACCGGGGAGCTGTTTTTT
CASSLLTLNTGELFF